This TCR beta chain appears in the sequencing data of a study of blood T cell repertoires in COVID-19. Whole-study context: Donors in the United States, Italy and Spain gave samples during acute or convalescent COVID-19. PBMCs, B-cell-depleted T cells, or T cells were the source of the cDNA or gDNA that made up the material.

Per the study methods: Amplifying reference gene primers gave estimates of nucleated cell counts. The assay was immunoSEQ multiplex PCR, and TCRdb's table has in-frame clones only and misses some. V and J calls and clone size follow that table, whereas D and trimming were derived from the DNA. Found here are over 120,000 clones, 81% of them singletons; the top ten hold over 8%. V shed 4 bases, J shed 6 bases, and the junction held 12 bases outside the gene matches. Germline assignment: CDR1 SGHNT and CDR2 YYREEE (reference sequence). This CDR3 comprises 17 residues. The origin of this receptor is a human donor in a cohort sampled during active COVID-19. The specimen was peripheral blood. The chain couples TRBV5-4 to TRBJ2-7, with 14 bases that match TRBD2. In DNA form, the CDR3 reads TGTGCCAGCAGCCTAGGGACTAGCGGGAGTGCTTTGGGCGAGCAGTACTTC. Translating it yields CASSLGTSGSALGEQYF.